This T cell receptor beta chain came from a study of T cell repertoires and Cas9 in healthy adults. Study summary: SpCas9-reactive CD4 and CD8 T cells were characterized for potency, cytotoxicity and lineage.

The data were produced by immunoSEQ multiplex PCR, yet TCRdb's version contains in-frame clones alone and is incomplete. The sample holds 13,000 to 15,000 clones, 89% seen once. CDR3 length: 13 residues. V gave up 2 bases and J gave up 9 bases, with 11 bases separating them. The germline gives CDR1 SGHAT, CDR2 FQNNGV. The chain is built from TRBV11-2 and TRBJ2-4; maybe TRBD1 (6 bases). The sequenced sample consisted of Tregs (CD4+, CD25+, CD127-, CD137-, CD154-) from PBMCs; culture status not recorded. The receptor's source is a human donor in good health. DNA of the CDR3: TGTGCCAGCAGCTTATGGGGGCAGTTCATTCAGTACTTC. Translated, it gives CASSLWGQFIQYF.